This T cell receptor beta chain was captured in a study of T cells in Graves' hyperthyroidism and ophthalmopathy. This clonotype was counted ten times or more. The antigen is not known. The V and J ends lost 6 bases and 5 bases respectively, with 16 bases between them. Germline V lookup: CDR1 SQVTM, CDR2 ANQGSEA. This CDR3 contains 13 residues. Study conclusions and caveats: Within blood appeared most thyroid clonotypes that had expanded above 0.001.

Researchers took RNA transcripts and amplified the TCR beta CDR3 regions from them. The HTBI primer set served for first-round RT-PCR of the TCR CDR3. TCRdb reanalysed the multiplex PCR reads using MiXCR and keeps one entry per CDR3 protein. The sample includes approximately 560,000 distinct CDR3 sequences, just over 45% seen only once; the top ten take just over 8%. The sequenced sample consisted of peripheral blood or thyroid tissue (not recorded which). The source is a woman aged 18-30 years with Graves' hyperthyroidism. The rearrangement uses TRBV29-1 and TRBJ1-1; D is perhaps TRBD1 (5 bases). In nucleotides, the CDR3 is TGCAGCGTCCTGGGAGGGGCGCAGACTGAAGCTTTCTTT. Its protein product is CSVLGGAQTEAFF.